This is a list of T cell receptor beta chains from one sample in a study of a mutant IDH1 vaccine in newly diagnosed glioma. The repertoire was sequenced with immunoSEQ multiplex PCR; TCRdb's copy has only in-frame clones and lacks some. This sample yields some 61,000 clones, of which 70% to 90% are seen a single time; roughly 2.8% belongs to the top ten. Here the sequenced sample was PBMCs, taken from a glioma patient treated with radiotherapy, temozolomide or both. The receptor set was obtained from a man aged 30-40 years with glioma. Each CDR3 is given with its conserved first and last residue. Each record gives: J gene, D gene, clone size, V gene, CDR3 length, CDR3 protein, CDR3 DNA. D genes are given only for firm matches. Size is stated for part of the rows, as once, few or many counts, or as a class when the clone is expanded.

j_call: TRBJ1-1; d_call: .; clone_size: .; v_call: TRBV15; cdr3_length: 13; cdr3_aa: CATSRGANTEAFF; cdr3_nt: TGTGCCACCAGCAGAGGGGCGAACACTGAAGCTTTCTTT
j_call: TRBJ2-5; d_call: .; clone_size: .; v_call: TRBV6-5; cdr3_length: 13; cdr3_aa: CASSTWGRETQYF; cdr3_nt: TGTGCCAGCTCCACGTGGGGACGGGAGACCCAGTACTTC
j_call: TRBJ1-1; d_call: TRBD1; clone_size: .; v_call: TRBV5-4; cdr3_length: 15; cdr3_aa: CASSLDLYGGQGVFF; cdr3_nt: TGTGCCAGCAGCTTGGACTTATACGGCGGACAGGGGGTCTTCTTT
j_call: TRBJ2-5; d_call: .; clone_size: .; v_call: TRBV11-1; cdr3_length: 13; cdr3_aa: CASRDGKEETQYF; cdr3_nt: TGTGCCAGCAGGGACGGGAAAGAGGAGACCCAGTACTTC
j_call: TRBJ2-2; d_call: .; clone_size: .; v_call: TRBV19; cdr3_length: 14; cdr3_aa: CASSIARSVGELFF; cdr3_nt: TGTGCCAGTAGTATAGCCCGTAGCGTCGGGGAGCTGTTTTTT
j_call: TRBJ2-7; d_call: .; clone_size: .; v_call: TRBV5-6; cdr3_length: 16; cdr3_aa: CASSSAQGPESYEQYF; cdr3_nt: TGTGCCAGCAGCTCCGCCCAGGGGCCGGAATCCTACGAGCAGTACTTC
j_call: TRBJ2-5; d_call: TRBD2; clone_size: .; v_call: TRBV5-1; cdr3_length: 16; cdr3_aa: CASSSRGGAYFQTQYF; cdr3_nt: TGCGCCAGCAGCTCCCGGGGAGGGGCCTACTTTCAGACCCAGTACTTC
j_call: TRBJ2-5; d_call: TRBD1; clone_size: once; v_call: TRBV5-1; cdr3_length: 14; cdr3_aa: CASSQGQPQETQYF; cdr3_nt: TGCGCCAGCAGCCAGGGACAGCCTCAAGAGACCCAGTACTTC
j_call: TRBJ2-4; d_call: TRBD2; clone_size: .; v_call: TRBV9; cdr3_length: 17; cdr3_aa: CASSAGLAGAKENIQYF; cdr3_nt: TGTGCCAGCAGCGCCGGACTAGCGGGGGCCAAAGAAAACATTCAGTACTTC
j_call: TRBJ1-6; d_call: .; clone_size: .; v_call: TRBV5-6; cdr3_length: 19; cdr3_aa: CASSLFVRQLSLHNSPLHF; cdr3_nt: TGTGCCAGCAGCTTGTTTGTCCGACAGTTATCTCTCCATAATTCACCCCTCCACTTT
j_call: TRBJ1-2; d_call: .; clone_size: .; v_call: TRBV19; cdr3_length: 14; cdr3_aa: CASSGKTSQYGYTF; cdr3_nt: TGTGCCAGTAGTGGCAAGACATCGCAATATGGCTACACCTTC
j_call: TRBJ1-1; d_call: .; clone_size: .; v_call: TRBV7-8; cdr3_length: 13; cdr3_aa: CASSHPGHTEAFF; cdr3_nt: TGTGCCAGCAGCCATCCGGGACACACTGAAGCTTTCTTT
j_call: TRBJ2-5; d_call: TRBD1; clone_size: .; v_call: TRBV18; cdr3_length: 14; cdr3_aa: CASSPLTGVETQYF; cdr3_nt: TGTGCCAGCTCACCGTTGACAGGGGTGGAGACCCAGTACTTC
j_call: TRBJ2-4; d_call: TRBD1; clone_size: .; v_call: TRBV13; cdr3_length: 14; cdr3_aa: CASSGGTGRRFQYF; cdr3_nt: TGTGCCAGCAGCGGAGGGACAGGACGACGATTTCAGTACTTC
j_call: TRBJ2-7; d_call: .; clone_size: .; v_call: TRBV19; cdr3_length: 13; cdr3_aa: CASSTSGRYEQYF; cdr3_nt: TGTGCCAGTAGTACTTCGGGTCGGTACGAGCAGTACTTC
j_call: TRBJ2-1; d_call: TRBD2; clone_size: .; v_call: TRBV7-2; cdr3_length: 15; cdr3_aa: CASSFSGGGYNEQFF; cdr3_nt: TGTGCCAGCAGCTTTAGCGGGGGAGGCTACAATGAGCAGTTCTTC
j_call: TRBJ1-4; d_call: TRBD1; clone_size: .; v_call: TRBV5-1; cdr3_length: 15; cdr3_aa: CASRMLPRGDEKLFF; cdr3_nt: TGCGCCAGCAGAATGCTCCCCAGGGGGGATGAAAAACTGTTTTTT
j_call: TRBJ1-1; d_call: .; clone_size: .; v_call: TRBV4-1; cdr3_length: 15; cdr3_aa: CASSQGLGMETEAFF; cdr3_nt: TGCGCCAGCAGCCAAGGATTGGGGATGGAGACTGAAGCTTTCTTT
j_call: TRBJ1-2; d_call: TRBD1; clone_size: .; v_call: TRBV19; cdr3_length: 12; cdr3_aa: CATGQGNYGYTF; cdr3_nt: TGTGCCACTGGACAGGGGAACTATGGCTACACCTTC
j_call: TRBJ1-1; d_call: TRBD1; clone_size: .; v_call: TRBV11-2; cdr3_length: 15; cdr3_aa: CASSTWDREGTEAFF; cdr3_nt: TGTGCCAGCAGCACCTGGGACAGGGAGGGGACTGAAGCTTTCTTT
j_call: TRBJ2-7; d_call: TRBD1; clone_size: .; v_call: TRBV2; cdr3_length: 12; cdr3_aa: CASRQGSYEQYF; cdr3_nt: TGTGCCAGCAGACAGGGGTCCTACGAGCAGTACTTC
j_call: TRBJ1-1; d_call: .; clone_size: .; v_call: TRBV19; cdr3_length: 13; cdr3_aa: CASSMAVNTEAFF; cdr3_nt: TGTGCCAGTAGTATGGCGGTGAACACTGAAGCTTTCTTT
j_call: TRBJ1-3; d_call: .; clone_size: .; v_call: TRBV19; cdr3_length: 16; cdr3_aa: CASSPGPQSSGNTIYF; cdr3_nt: TGTGCCAGTAGCCCAGGCCCCCAGAGCTCTGGAAACACCATATATTTT
j_call: TRBJ1-1; d_call: TRBD1; clone_size: .; v_call: TRBV11-1; cdr3_length: 17; cdr3_aa: CASSPRQGRLRNTEAFF; cdr3_nt: TGTGCCAGCAGCCCAAGACAGGGGAGGTTGAGGAACACTGAAGCTTTCTTT
j_call: TRBJ1-3; d_call: .; clone_size: .; v_call: TRBV5-5; cdr3_length: 15; cdr3_aa: CASSLYGGSGNTIYF; cdr3_nt: TGTGCCAGCAGTCTCTATGGGGGCTCTGGAAACACCATATATTTT
j_call: TRBJ1-1; d_call: .; clone_size: .; v_call: TRBV2; cdr3_length: 17; cdr3_aa: CASKVRGTTLLNTEAFF; cdr3_nt: TGTGCCAGCAAAGTGAGAGGAACTACGCTCCTGAACACTGAAGCTTTCTTT
j_call: TRBJ2-5; d_call: .; clone_size: .; v_call: TRBV19; cdr3_length: 15; cdr3_aa: CASSTRTVGKETQYF; cdr3_nt: TGTGCCAGTAGTACCCGGACAGTGGGGAAGGAGACCCAGTACTTC